Listed below are T cell receptor beta chains from one sample, sequenced in a study of technical replicates of blood from several donors. TCRdb's table, derived via immunoSEQ multiplex PCR, lists solely in-frame clones and lacks some. Of 13,000 to 15,000 clones listed, more than 70% are singletons. Sequenced: PBMCs. Receptors originate from a human donor in good health. The CDR3 runs from the conserved cysteine through the conserved F or W.

J gene | V gene | CDR3 length | CDR3 protein
TRBJ2-1 | TRBV6-1 | 15 | CASSEASGSYNEQFF
TRBJ2-7 | TRBV5-1 | 15 | CASSPDRGRSYEQYF
TRBJ2-1 | TRBV11-3 | 13 | CASRPRASNEQFF
TRBJ2-7 | TRBV18 | 12 | CASSPGHYEQYF
TRBJ2-3 | TRBV30 | 15 | CAWSVSQDLADTQYF
TRBJ2-2 | TRBV6-1 | 14 | CATRQGSNTGELFF
TRBJ2-3 | TRBV28 | 16 | CASRPDSRVYYFTQYF
TRBJ2-5 | TRBV27 | 16 | CASSSSGGSGGETQYF
TRBJ2-3 | TRBV28 | 17 | CASSLRRTPGGSDTQYF
TRBJ2-5 | TRBV14 | 12 | CASSQGEETQYF
TRBJ2-5 | TRBV6-6 | 15 | CASAKTSGRSETQYF
TRBJ2-1 | TRBV13 | 20 | CASSLKGFHIGEWSYNEQFF
TRBJ1-1 | TRBV5-1 | 15 | CASSPRGQPNTEAFF